The T cell receptor (beta chain) described here comes from a study of lymphopenia after photon versus proton radiotherapy. Study-level results: Relative stability marked proton patients; photon patients lost diversity and naive cells.

CDR3 length equals 15 residues. Germline assignment: CDR1 SGHKS and CDR2 YYEKEE (reference sequence). J was trimmed by 5 bases and V by 1 base; bases with no gene match: 8. About this clone itself: Its antigen is still unknown.

Only in-frame clones appear in the TCRdb table, and some are missing; sequencing was by immunoSEQ multiplex PCR. Of 45,000 to 65,000 clones listed, more than 85% are singletons. This clonotype was sampled from a woman aged 40 to 50 with cholangiocarcinoma. The input for sequencing was peripheral blood, taken from a patient treated with photon-based radiotherapy. The V gene is TRBV5-5, the J gene TRBJ1-1; 7 nucleotides align to TRBD1. The CDR3 sequence is CASSLLGGAGTEAFF. DNA for the CDR3: TGTGCCAGCAGCTTGTTAGGGGGCGCCGGGACTGAAGCTTTCTTT.